This T cell receptor beta chain was identified in a study of early T cells in non-severe SARS-CoV-2 infection (dated by TCRdb to the early 2020s). With regard to the full study: Because TCR sequencing relied on bulk RNA taken from unsorted whole blood, pairing of alpha and beta chains was not possible. What the research found in general, with its limitations: VDJdb matching was skewed toward anti-spike CD8 responses and likely underestimated virus-specific expansions, missing private and CD4 specificities.

This clonotype was observed a few times. The antigen it recognizes is unknown. The sample holds no much larger clone one base away, and base qualities are not on file. Library construction relied on 5' RACE. For sequencing, a NextSeq 500 was employed. In the TCR library protocol, unique molecular identifiers were attached to individual cDNA molecules to correct for PCR bias and sequencing error. TCR alpha and beta chains were both sequenced, and the abundances of alpha and beta sequences in each sample were closely correlated with each other. In the source study's methods: V gene, J gene and CDR3 annotation of TCR sequences was performed with Decombinator V4. Expanded TCRs were defined as changing significantly between any two time points under a Poisson model with p below 0.0001. TCR abundances were normalised to the total number of TCRs sequenced in each sample and reported as counts per million. TRAV1-2 paired with TRAJ12, TRAJ20 or TRAJ33 defined MAIT TCRs, while TRAV10 paired with TRAJ18 defined iNKT TCRs. A search of VDJdb, accessed on 1 November 2021, was run for TCRs annotated to CMV, EBV and SARS-CoV-2, with TCRs annotated for multiple antigens excluded. TCRdb's own reprocessing of the public reads used fastp at Q25 and MiXCR and kept productive beta chains. Identical CDR3 protein sequences are pooled into one entry, listed with their most common genes and DNA. TCRdb, rather than the study authors, made the V and J calls. The sample data list about 47,000 distinct CDR3 sequences, and around a tenth of these were observed just once. The top ten constitute approximately 5.4% of the sample.

Its CDR3 holds 14 amino acids, cysteine through phenylalanine. Left in the record is the CDR3 DNA by itself, 42 bases read in frame from the first base. Sequences SEHNR (CDR1) and FQNEAQ (CDR2) are obtained from the germline V gene (reference sequence). V and J lose 3 bases and 12 bases, and a span of 19 bases separates them. A case-control design nested within a healthcare worker cohort in London, UK, was used, with weekly nasopharyngeal swab PCR tests and blood sampling performed. Between 23 and 31 March 2020, the week of the UK lockdown, healthcare workers were enrolled and then followed up weekly for as long as 16 weeks.

The sample here was whole blood, taken at baseline. This sequence originates from an adult who was a healthcare worker with PCR-confirmed SARS-CoV-2 infection or an uninfected control (not recorded which). The rearranged chain carries TRBV7-9 and TRBJ2-3, and perhaps TRBD2 as D gene, on 5 matching bases. The DNA reads TGTGCCAGCAGCTTGGAGGCCCGGCGACATTCACAGTATTTT. It is translated as CASSLEARRHSQYF.